This is a list of T cell receptor beta chains from one sample in a study of shared clonotypes between healthy human individuals. Clones were sequenced by immunoSEQ multiplex PCR, and TCRdb holds only the in-frame ones, with some missing. This sample has a few million clones, with around 95% found just once. Sequenced: naive CD4+ T cells sorted from blood. The origin of the receptors is a man in his late teens or twenties in good health. Each CDR3 is given with its conserved first and last residue. D genes are given only for firm matches. Not every row has a clone size; where given, it reads once, few, many or a size class.

>.|TRBV18|TRBJ1-1|TRBD1
TGTGCCAGCTCCCCAAGACAGGGGGGGAACACTGAAGCTTTCTTT
CASSPRQGGNTEAFF
>.|TRBV27|TRBJ2-3|.
TGTGCCAGCAGTTTAGGATACCTTAACACAGATACGCAGTATTTT
CASSLGYLNTDTQYF
>.|TRBV4-2|TRBJ2-4|TRBD1
TGTGCCAGCAGCCAAGATCCGGGCAGGGGGACCAAAAACATTCAGTACTTC
CASSQDPGRGTKNIQYF
>.|TRBV13|TRBJ2-7|.
TGTGCCAGCAGCTACGGGACACGGAGCTCCTACGAGCAGTACTTC
CASSYGTRSSYEQYF
>few|TRBV28|TRBJ1-5|.
TGTGCCAGTACAGGTGCCACTCAGCCCCAGCATTTT
CASTGATQPQHF
>.|TRBV5-1|TRBJ2-7|.
TGCGCCAGCAGCCATGGGGGGTCCCTATACGAGCAGTACTTC
CASSHGGSLYEQYF
>.|TRBV5-1|TRBJ1-6|.
TGCGCCAGCAGCTTGGAGGGATCAAATTCACCCCTCCACTTT
CASSLEGSNSPLHF
>.|TRBV2|TRBJ2-7|.
TGTGCCAGCAGGGGAACAGGGTTCTCCTACGAGCAGTACTTC
CASRGTGFSYEQYF
>.|TRBV7-2|TRBJ1-4|TRBD1
TGTGCCAGCAGCCGAACAACCCCGGACAGGGGCGGAAAACTGTTTTTT
CASSRTTPDRGGKLFF
>.|TRBV18|TRBJ1-2|.
TGTGCCAGCTCACCACCGCCGGCAGTGGGTGGCTACACCTTC
CASSPPPAVGGYTF
>.|TRBV7-2|TRBJ2-2|TRBD2
TGTGCCAGCACCCTGGGACTAGCGAGGAACACCGGGGAGCTGTTTTTT
CASTLGLARNTGELFF
>.|TRBV18|TRBJ2-3|.
TGTGCCAGCTCACCTCAAAGGGAGACGCAGTATTTT
CASSPQRETQYF
>.|TRBV7-2|TRBJ1-4|.
TGTGCCAGCAGCTTTCCAGGGCGGAAGGAAAAACTGTTTTTT
CASSFPGRKEKLFF
>.|TRBV28|TRBJ1-2|.
TGTGCCAGCAGTTCGGGGTTAAACTATGGCTACACCTTC
CASSSGLNYGYTF
>.|TRBV28|TRBJ2-2|.
TGTGCCAGCAGTTTTCGCGGGGTCGCCGGGGAGCTGTTTTTT
CASSFRGVAGELFF
>.|TRBV18|TRBJ2-7|.
TGTGCCAGCTCACCGGGAGTTGGTATCTACGAGCAGTACTTC
CASSPGVGIYEQYF
>.|TRBV6-1|TRBJ1-2|.
TGTGCCAGCAGTGAAGGGTCTTATGGCTACACCTTC
CASSEGSYGYTF
>.|TRBV19|TRBJ2-5|TRBD1
TGTGCCAGTAGTATTGAAGGGACAGGGAAGACCCAGTACTTC
CASSIEGTGKTQYF
>.|TRBV10-3|TRBJ2-5|.
TGTGCCATCAGTGAGTCAACAGTTCAAGAGACCCAGTACTTC
CAISESTVQETQYF
>.|TRBV6-6|TRBJ2-3|TRBD2
TGTGCCAGCAGTTCCGGGACTAGCGGGATCTCAGATACGCAGTATTTT
CASSSGTSGISDTQYF
>.|TRBV5-1|TRBJ1-6|.
TGCGCCAGCAGCTTGGCCGGTGGGGCGGATAATTCACCCCTCCACTTT
CASSLAGGADNSPLHF
>.|TRBV7-3|TRBJ1-1|.
TGTGCCAGCAGCTTAAGACCCTCGGGCACTGAAGCTTTCTTT
CASSLRPSGTEAFF
>.|TRBV2|TRBJ2-2|.
TGTGCCAGCAAGGAGGTGGAGAGGGGGGAGCTGTTTTTT
CASKEVERGELFF
>.|TRBV6-1|TRBJ1-2|.
TGTGCCAGCCCCGGGTTAAACTATGGCTACACCTTC
CASPGLNYGYTF
>.|TRBV4-1|TRBJ2-5|.
TGCGCCAGCAGCCCAACTAGGGAGTGGCAAGAGACCCAGTACTTC
CASSPTREWQETQYF
>once|TRBV5-1|TRBJ2-1|TRBD2
TGCGCCAGCAGCTTGGAGGGAGGGTCCTACAATGAGCAGTTCTTC
CASSLEGGSYNEQFF
>.|TRBV6-6|TRBJ1-6|TRBD1
TGTGCCAGCAGACAAACAGGGGAGTATAATTCACCCCTCCACTTT
CASRQTGEYNSPLHF
>.|TRBV18|TRBJ1-5|.
TGTGCCAGCTCACAAACCGTCCTTAATCAGCCCCAGCATTTT
CASSQTVLNQPQHF
>.|TRBV28|TRBJ2-7|TRBD1
TGTGCCAGCAGTTTATTGGCCGGGACAGGGACCTACGAGCAGTACTTC
CASSLLAGTGTYEQYF
>.|TRBV4-2|TRBJ1-4|TRBD1
TGTGCCAGCAGCCAAGTTTCGATAACAGGGGGTCTTGAAAAACTGTTTTTT
CASSQVSITGGLEKLFF
>.|TRBV6-5|TRBJ2-1|.
TGTGCCAGTCGAAGGGGGTCCGCGGGGGAGCAGTTCTTC
CASRRGSAGEQFF
>.|TRBV2|TRBJ1-2|.
TGTGCCAGCAGAAGGGACACCGACTATGGCTACACCTTC
CASRRDTDYGYTF